This T cell receptor (beta chain) was captured by sequencing in a study of cytomegalovirus exposure and HLA in healthy donors. Study-wide findings and caveats: The study flagged approximately 180 TCR beta chains as cytomegalovirus-associated. It emerged from a later analysis that several of the most significant clusters appeared to be linked to common viral pathogens. After further analysis at a later stage, roughly 16,000 TCR beta sequences were associated with HLA alleles at 0.05 false discovery rate. It is likely that the observed cluster of highly shared sequence variants was a sequencing artifact.

In the case of this clone: The antigen is undetermined.

Primers included in the PCR were 60 Vbeta and 13 Jbeta primers. Assay used: immunoSEQ multiplex PCR; TCRdb lists only in-frame clones, some missing. The data show about 90,000 clones, approximately 84% seen once. The clonotype was recovered from a man aged 18 to 35 in good health and CMV-seronegative. The sequencing input was PBMCs.

CDR3 amino acids: CASRASTRNSPLHF. In nucleotides, the CDR3 is TGTGCCAGCAGAGCGTCCACACGGAATTCACCCCTCCACTTT. The V and J genes are TRBV27 and TRBJ1-6; no clear D gene. This CDR3 comprises 14 residues. The ends were cut back, 6 bases at V and 7 bases at J, with 13 bases in the middle. Germline V gene lookup returns CDR1 MNHEY and CDR2 SMNVEV (reference sequence).